These 14 T cell receptor beta chains originate from one sample sequenced in a study of T cell responses to AZD1222 COVID-19 vaccine. Sequencing used immunoSEQ multiplex PCR; TCRdb keeps in-frame clones, though not all of them. The repertoire has roughly 130,000 clones, about 90% of them found once; the top ten carry approximately 6%. This material consisted of peripheral blood, taken on day 0 of AZD1222 vaccination. The receptors derive from an adult in good health.

The chain uses TRBV5-6 and TRBJ1-4; D not resolved. Trimming cost V 4 bases and J 10 bases, with 17 bases left between them. Germline CDR1 is SGHDT and CDR2 is YYEEEE. This CDR3 region has 14 residues. CDR3 residues: CASSLPGKRGKLFF. The CDR3 nucleotides are TGTGCCAGCAGCCTGCCGGGCAAGAGAGGAAAACTGTTTTTT.

The chain combines TRBV6-4 with TRBJ2-3; 10 bases fit TRBD2. The CDR3 length is 16 residues. Germline V gene lookup returns CDR1 MRHNA and CDR2 SNTAGT. V lost 6 bases and J lost 1; bases outside the gene matches: 7. The CDR3 nucleotides are TGTGCCAGCAGCGAAGATGGGACTAGCGGCACAGATACGCAGTATTTT. It is translated as CASSEDGTSGTDTQYF.

J is TRBJ2-1 and V is TRBV7-6; D may match TRBD1 or TRBD2 (5 bases each). Trimming stripped 5 bases from V and 1 base from J, with 9 bases between. This CDR3 spans 14 amino acids. Germline V gives CDR1 SGHVS, CDR2 FNYEAQ. This chain's CDR3 is CASSLGTSYNEQFF. The CDR3 DNA follows: TGTGCCAGCAGCCTAGGGACGTCCTACAATGAGCAGTTCTTC.

Written as DNA, the CDR3 is TGTGCCAGCAGCCCCTCACGGGAGGCCGGTGAGCAGTTCTTC. Its protein is CASSPSREAGEQFF. This chain uses TRBV9 with TRBJ2-1; 7 nucleotides match TRBD2. Trimming cost V 4 bases and J 9 bases; bases outside gene matches: 10. This CDR3 has 14 residues. In germline, CDR1 is SGDLS, CDR2 YYNGEE.

The chain combines TRBV10-3 with TRBJ2-3; TRBD1 matches at 10 bases. Unmatched junction bases numbered 7, after V lost 7 bases and J lost 3 bases. CDR3 length: 15 residues. Germline V CDR1 and CDR2: ENHRY, SYGVKD. The CDR3 protein is CAITRGQGGTDTQYF. DNA for the CDR3: TGTGCCATCACCCGCGGACAGGGGGGGACAGATACGCAGTATTTT.

This chain connects TRBV6-2 or TRBV6-3 to TRBJ1-3, with D maybe TRBD1 (5 bases). V was cut by 2 bases and J by 2 bases, with 10 bases left in between. Germline V gene data show CDR1 as MNHEY and CDR2 as SVGEGT. The CDR3 sequence is 15 residues long. Written as DNA, the CDR3 is TGTGCCAGCAGTTACACGAGGGGAGCTGGAAACACCATATATTTT. This codes for CASSYTRGAGNTIYF.

The chain joins TRBV5-1 to TRBJ1-1, with D possibly TRBD1 on 5 matching bases. Trimming left V 5 bases short and J 5 bases short, with 16 bases between. Germline loops: CDR1 SGHRS, CDR2 YFSETQ. The CDR3 runs to 14 residues. The CDR3 region has the DNA TGCGCCAGCAGTTACGGGACCCGTGGGACTGAAGCTTTCTTT. Encoded protein: CASSYGTRGTEAFF. The variable domain in full, with the rest retrieved from reference TRBV5-1 and TRBJ1-1, is KAGVTQTPRYLIKTRGQQVTLSCSPISGHRSVSWYQQTPGQGLQFLFEYFSETQRNKGNFPGRFSGRQFSNSRSEMNVSTLELGDSALYLCASSYGTRGTEAFFGQGTRLTVV.

The chain carries TRBV7-9 and TRBJ1-4; 7 bases map to TRBD1. CDR3 size: 16 residues. Trimming cost V 1 base and J 3 bases; bases outside gene matches: 5. Per the germline V gene, CDR1 is SEHNR and CDR2 is FQNEAQ (reference sequence). The CDR3 loop reads CASSLGQQGANEKLFF. CDR3 sequence (DNA): TGTGCCAGCAGCTTAGGGCAGCAGGGGGCTAATGAAAAACTGTTTTTT.

This sequence joins TRBV6-2 or TRBV6-3 and TRBJ1-1; 11 bases are a match to TRBD1. CDR1 and CDR2 from the germline V gene are MNHEY and SVGEGT. J was trimmed by 6 bases and V by 2 bases; bases with no gene match: 5. This CDR3 has 15 residues. CDR3 sequence reads: CASSYAGQGASEAFF. The CDR3 DNA reads as TGTGCCAGCAGTTACGCCGGACAGGGGGCCTCTGAAGCTTTCTTT.

This rearrangement joins TRBV7-2 to TRBJ1-6, with TRBD1 matching 8 bases. The junction had 6 bases not matched to a gene; V was cut back by 5 bases and J by 0 bases. Germline loops: CDR1 SGHTA, CDR2 FQGNSA. The CDR3 spans 17 residues. This CDR3 reads CASSTTDRASYNSPLHF. The CDR3, as DNA: TGTGCCAGCAGCACAACGGACAGGGCCTCCTATAATTCACCCCTCCACTTT.

J is TRBJ2-7 and V is TRBV28, with D perhaps being TRBD1 or TRBD2 (5 bases each). Trimming pared 3 bases from V and 4 bases from J, leaving 16 bases between. CDR1 and CDR2 (germline): MDHEN, SYDVKM. The CDR3 length is 15 residues. The CDR3 is CASSFPRDQPYEQYF. CDR3 bases: TGTGCCAGCAGTTTTCCCCGGGACCAGCCTTACGAGCAGTACTTC. Together with reference TRBV28 and TRBJ2-7, the CDR3 gives the full variable domain: DVKVTQSSRYLVKRTGEKVFLECVQDMDHENMFWYRQDPGLGLRLIYFSYDVKMKEKGDIPEGYSVSREKKERFSLILESASTNQTSMYLCASSFPRDQPYEQYFGPGTRLTVT.

This chain uses TRBV7-9 with TRBJ1-1; 7 nucleotides line up with TRBD1. The ends lost 2 bases at V and 0 bases at J; junction bases unmatched: 6. The CDR3 contains 16 residues. Germline V CDR1 and CDR2: SEHNR, FQNEAQ (reference sequence). The CDR3 nucleotides read TGTGCCAGCAGCTTACGGGACAGAGCTATGAACACTGAAGCTTTCTTT. Translated: CASSLRDRAMNTEAFF.

This clone was seen just once. J is TRBJ2-7 and V is TRBV4-3; TRBD1 or TRBD2 may be the D gene (5 bases each). There are 15 residues in the CDR3. Trimming removed 0 bases from V and 5 bases from J, with 14 bases in between. Germline CDR1 and CDR2: LGHNA and YSLEER. CDR3 in DNA: TGCGCCAGCAGCCAAGAGTCCGGGGACGCACACGAGCAGTACTTC. It encodes CASSQESGDAHEQYF.

The chain recombines TRBV4-1 with TRBJ2-7; maybe TRBD1 (6 bases). Trimming stripped 0 bases from V and 2 bases from J, with 14 bases between. The CDR3 has 16 amino acids. CDR1 is MGHRA, CDR2 YSYEKL, per germline. In nucleotides, the CDR3 is TGCGCCAGCAGCCAAGACCCTAACAGGGCACCCTACGAGCAGTACTTC. Its translation: CASSQDPNRAPYEQYF.